These T cell receptor beta chains were read from a single sample in a study of blood T cell repertoires in COVID-19. TCRdb keeps only in-frame clones here, not all; method: immunoSEQ multiplex PCR. The table has tens of thousands of clones, over 75% seen once. Sequenced sample: peripheral blood. These receptors were taken from a man aged 70 or older with active or convalescent COVID-19. Both conserved end residues are part of each CDR3. D genes are given only for firm matches. Clone size appears in some rows only: once, few, many, or a class for an expanded clone.

len: 13; d_gene: .; v_gene: TRBV19; j_gene: TRBJ1-1; abundance: .; CDR3aa: CASSKDGDTEAFF; CDR3nt: TGTGCCAGTTCGAAAGACGGAGACACTGAAGCTTTCTTT
len: 13; d_gene: .; v_gene: TRBV5-1; j_gene: TRBJ1-2; abundance: few; CDR3aa: CASASRALSGYTF; CDR3nt: TGCGCCAGCGCCTCTCGAGCGTTAAGTGGCTACACCTTC
len: 13; d_gene: .; v_gene: TRBV9; j_gene: TRBJ2-1; abundance: .; CDR3aa: CASSVAGLDEQFF; CDR3nt: TGTGCCAGCAGCGTGGCAGGGTTGGATGAGCAGTTCTTC
len: 15; d_gene: .; v_gene: TRBV3-1/TRBV3-2; j_gene: TRBJ1-3; abundance: .; CDR3aa: CASSQDTRLGNTIYF; CDR3nt: TGTGCCAGCAGCCAAGATACCAGGCTCGGAAACACCATATATTTT
len: 12; d_gene: .; v_gene: TRBV30; j_gene: TRBJ1-1; abundance: .; CDR3aa: CAWSVADTEAFF; CDR3nt: TGTGCCTGGAGTGTGGCGGACACTGAAGCTTTCTTT
len: 14; d_gene: .; v_gene: TRBV5-1; j_gene: TRBJ2-2; abundance: .; CDR3aa: CASRLAGNTGELFF; CDR3nt: TGCGCCAGCCGCCTCGCAGGCAACACCGGGGAGCTGTTTTTT
len: 16; d_gene: TRBD2; v_gene: TRBV14; j_gene: TRBJ2-3; abundance: .; CDR3aa: CASSRPGLAFTDTQYF; CDR3nt: TGTGCCAGCAGCCGCCCGGGACTAGCCTTCACAGATACGCAGTATTTT
len: 15; d_gene: TRBD2; v_gene: TRBV10-3; j_gene: TRBJ2-7; abundance: .; CDR3aa: CAISSPGGGSHEQYF; CDR3nt: TGTGCCATCAGTTCTCCGGGGGGAGGCTCACACGAGCAGTACTTC
len: 15; d_gene: TRBD2; v_gene: TRBV7-2; j_gene: TRBJ2-7; abundance: .; CDR3aa: CASSTLGLAVDEQYF; CDR3nt: TGTGCCAGCAGCACACTAGGACTAGCTGTGGACGAGCAGTACTTC
len: 12; d_gene: .; v_gene: TRBV2; j_gene: TRBJ2-2; abundance: .; CDR3aa: CASEWGAGELFF; CDR3nt: TGTGCCAGCGAGTGGGGCGCCGGGGAGCTGTTTTTT
len: 15; d_gene: TRBD2; v_gene: TRBV6-5; j_gene: TRBJ2-1; abundance: .; CDR3aa: CASRIAGGSYNEQFF; CDR3nt: TGTGCCAGCAGGATAGCGGGTGGCTCCTACAATGAGCAGTTCTTC
len: 15; d_gene: .; v_gene: TRBV13; j_gene: TRBJ1-1; abundance: .; CDR3aa: CASSSGTGWGGEAFF; CDR3nt: TGTGCCAGCAGCTCAGGGACTGGTTGGGGGGGTGAAGCTTTCTTT
len: 19; d_gene: .; v_gene: TRBV2; j_gene: TRBJ1-2; abundance: .; CDR3aa: CASSVPFLGQHRFLGGYTF; CDR3nt: TGTGCCAGCAGTGTACCGTTTCTCGGACAACACCGCTTCTTAGGTGGCTACACCTTC
len: 16; d_gene: .; v_gene: TRBV3-1/TRBV3-2; j_gene: TRBJ1-6; abundance: .; CDR3aa: CASSRRTRARNSPLHF; CDR3nt: TGTGCCAGCAGCCGCCGGACAAGGGCTAGGAATTCACCCCTCCACTTT
len: 14; d_gene: .; v_gene: TRBV15; j_gene: TRBJ1-2; abundance: .; CDR3aa: CATSSGGPAYGYTF; CDR3nt: TGTGCCACCAGCAGTGGAGGGCCAGCGTATGGCTACACCTTC
len: 13; d_gene: .; v_gene: TRBV6-5; j_gene: TRBJ1-5; abundance: .; CDR3aa: CASSRDYDQPQHF; CDR3nt: TGTGCCAGCAGTCGAGATTACGATCAGCCCCAGCATTTT
len: 15; d_gene: .; v_gene: TRBV4-3; j_gene: TRBJ2-3; abundance: few; CDR3aa: CASSPRDRESDTQYF; CDR3nt: TGCGCCAGCAGCCCTCGGGACCGGGAGTCAGATACGCAGTATTTT
len: 15; d_gene: TRBD1; v_gene: TRBV5-4; j_gene: TRBJ1-6; abundance: .; CDR3aa: CASSVPGQGTIPLHF; CDR3nt: TGTGCCAGCAGCGTCCCGGGACAGGGGACTATACCCCTCCACTTT
len: 18; d_gene: .; v_gene: TRBV28; j_gene: TRBJ1-4; abundance: .; CDR3aa: CASSLGLSAGSTNEKLFF; CDR3nt: TGTGCCAGCAGTTTAGGACTATCCGCGGGTTCCACTAATGAAAAACTGTTTTTT
len: 16; d_gene: .; v_gene: TRBV21-1; j_gene: TRBJ2-7; abundance: .; CDR3aa: CASSASSAGPTYEQYF; CDR3nt: TGTGCCAGCAGCGCGAGCTCGGCAGGGCCAACCTACGAGCAGTACTTC
len: 13; d_gene: .; v_gene: TRBV7-9; j_gene: TRBJ1-2; abundance: .; CDR3aa: CASSLNINYGYTF; CDR3nt: TGTGCCAGCAGCTTAAACATCAACTATGGCTACACCTTC
len: 13; d_gene: .; v_gene: TRBV20-1; j_gene: TRBJ1-2; abundance: .; CDR3aa: CSASGRNNYGYTF; CDR3nt: TGCAGTGCTAGTGGGCGGAATAACTATGGCTACACCTTC
len: 14; d_gene: .; v_gene: TRBV20-1; j_gene: TRBJ2-1; abundance: .; CDR3aa: CSVSWAGGQKEQFF; CDR3nt: TGCAGTGTTAGTTGGGCCGGGGGACAGAAGGAGCAGTTCTTC
len: 15; d_gene: TRBD2; v_gene: TRBV19; j_gene: TRBJ2-3; abundance: once; CDR3aa: CASNPTSGVGDTQYF; CDR3nt: TGTGCCAGTAACCCGACTAGCGGGGTTGGAGATACGCAGTATTTT
len: 17; d_gene: .; v_gene: TRBV28; j_gene: TRBJ1-5; abundance: .; CDR3aa: CASSPGPLAVSNQPQHF; CDR3nt: TGTGCCAGCAGTCCCGGCCCTCTAGCCGTTAGCAATCAGCCCCAGCATTTT
len: 15; d_gene: TRBD1; v_gene: TRBV13; j_gene: TRBJ2-7; abundance: .; CDR3aa: CASSIRGTGIYEQYF; CDR3nt: TGTGCCAGCAGCATACGGGGGACAGGGATCTACGAGCAGTACTTC
len: 14; d_gene: TRBD1; v_gene: TRBV7-2; j_gene: TRBJ1-1; abundance: .; CDR3aa: CASRRDSMNTEAFF; CDR3nt: TGTGCCAGCCGCCGGGACAGTATGAACACTGAAGCTTTCTTT
len: 14; d_gene: .; v_gene: TRBV7-2; j_gene: TRBJ1-2; abundance: .; CDR3aa: CASSLTGPGYGYTF; CDR3nt: TGTGCCAGCAGCTTGACAGGACCGGGCTATGGCTACACCTTC
len: 14; d_gene: .; v_gene: TRBV30; j_gene: TRBJ1-6; abundance: .; CDR3aa: CAWSLEGAGSPLHF; CDR3nt: TGTGCCTGGAGTTTGGAAGGGGCCGGGTCACCCCTCCACTTT
len: 14; d_gene: .; v_gene: TRBV5-5; j_gene: TRBJ2-7; abundance: .; CDR3aa: CASSLAGYPYEQYF; CDR3nt: TGTGCCAGCAGCTTGGCAGGGTATCCCTACGAGCAGTACTTC
len: 14; d_gene: TRBD2; v_gene: TRBV9; j_gene: TRBJ2-5; abundance: .; CDR3aa: CASSPRGEGETQYF; CDR3nt: TGTGCCAGCAGCCCACGGGGGGAGGGAGAGACCCAGTACTTC
len: 11; d_gene: .; v_gene: TRBV25-1; j_gene: TRBJ1-1; abundance: .; CDR3aa: CASSRGAEAFF; CDR3nt: TGTGCCAGCAGTCGGGGGGCTGAAGCTTTCTTT
len: 15; d_gene: .; v_gene: TRBV3-1/TRBV3-2; j_gene: TRBJ1-6; abundance: .; CDR3aa: CASSQGQIYNSPLHF; CDR3nt: TGTGCCAGCAGCCAAGGACAGATCTATAATTCACCCCTCCACTTT
len: 12; d_gene: .; v_gene: TRBV11-2; j_gene: TRBJ1-4; abundance: .; CDR3aa: CASSPTREKLFF; CDR3nt: TGTGCCAGCAGCCCAACTCGTGAAAAACTGTTTTTT
len: 11; d_gene: .; v_gene: TRBV19; j_gene: TRBJ1-1; abundance: .; CDR3aa: CASSLNTEAFF; CDR3nt: TGTGCCAGTTCTCTGAACACTGAAGCTTTCTTT
len: 15; d_gene: TRBD2; v_gene: TRBV5-6; j_gene: TRBJ2-5; abundance: .; CDR3aa: CASSTRPPSGETQYF; CDR3nt: TGTGCCAGCAGCACCCGTCCCCCTAGCGGGGAGACCCAGTACTTC